The sample holds a few counts of the clone carrying this TCR beta chain. Clones were read by immunoSEQ multiplex PCR, and TCRdb kept only the in-frame ones, dropping some. This table has roughly 180,000 clones, roughly 80% appearing once. This entry comes from a study of blood T cell repertoires in COVID-19. This sequence was found in a man aged 35 to 55 who had recovered from COVID-19. Sequenced input: PBMCs or T cells enriched from blood (not recorded which).

CDR3 protein: CASSYYGTVQETQYF. The CDR3 region has the DNA TGTGCCAGCAGTTACTATGGTACAGTCCAAGAGACCCAGTACTTC. J is TRBJ2-5 and V is TRBV6-2 or TRBV6-3; no firm D call. The germline V gene encodes CDR1 MNHEY and CDR2 SVGEGT. V gave up 1 base and J gave up 1 base, with 10 bases separating them. The CDR3 extends over 15 amino acids.